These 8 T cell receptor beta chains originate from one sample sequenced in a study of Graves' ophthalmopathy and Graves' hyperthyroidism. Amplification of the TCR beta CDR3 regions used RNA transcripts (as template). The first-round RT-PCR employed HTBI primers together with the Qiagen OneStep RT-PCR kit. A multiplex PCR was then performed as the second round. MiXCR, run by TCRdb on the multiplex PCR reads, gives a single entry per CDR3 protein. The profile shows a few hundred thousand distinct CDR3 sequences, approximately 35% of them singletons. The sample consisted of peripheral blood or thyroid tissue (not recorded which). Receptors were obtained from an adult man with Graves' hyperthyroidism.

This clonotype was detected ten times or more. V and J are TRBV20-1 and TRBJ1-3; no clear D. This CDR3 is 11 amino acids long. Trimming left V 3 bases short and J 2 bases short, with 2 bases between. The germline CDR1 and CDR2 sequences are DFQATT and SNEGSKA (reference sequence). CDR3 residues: CSASAGNTIYF. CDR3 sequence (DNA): TGCAGTGCTAGCGCTGGAAACACCATATATTTT.

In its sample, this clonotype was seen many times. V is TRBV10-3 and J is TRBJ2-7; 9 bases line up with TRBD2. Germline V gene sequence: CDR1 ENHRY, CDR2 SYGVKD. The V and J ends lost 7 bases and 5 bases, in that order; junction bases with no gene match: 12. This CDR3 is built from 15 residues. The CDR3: CAIKGGSGSIDEQYF. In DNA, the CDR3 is TGTGCCATCAAAGGGGGTAGCGGGAGCATTGACGAGCAGTACTTC.

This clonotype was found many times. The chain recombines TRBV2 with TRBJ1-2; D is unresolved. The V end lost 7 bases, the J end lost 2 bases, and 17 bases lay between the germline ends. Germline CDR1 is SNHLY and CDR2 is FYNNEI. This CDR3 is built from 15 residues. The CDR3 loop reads CASKISSGPNYGYTF. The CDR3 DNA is TGTGCCAGCAAGATTTCCTCTGGACCGAACTATGGCTACACCTTC. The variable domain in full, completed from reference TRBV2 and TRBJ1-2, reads EPEVTQTPSHQVTQMGQEVILRCVPISNHLYFYWYRQILGQKVEFLVSFYNNEISEKSEIFDDQFSVERPDGSNFTLKIRSTKLEDSAMYFCASKISSGPNYGYTFGSGTRLTVV.

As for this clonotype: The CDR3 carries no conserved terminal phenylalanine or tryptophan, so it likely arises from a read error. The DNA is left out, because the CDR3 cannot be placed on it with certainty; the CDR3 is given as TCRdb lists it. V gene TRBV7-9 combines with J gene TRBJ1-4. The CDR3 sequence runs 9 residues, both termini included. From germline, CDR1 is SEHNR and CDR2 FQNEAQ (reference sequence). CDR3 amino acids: CASSLIYPV.

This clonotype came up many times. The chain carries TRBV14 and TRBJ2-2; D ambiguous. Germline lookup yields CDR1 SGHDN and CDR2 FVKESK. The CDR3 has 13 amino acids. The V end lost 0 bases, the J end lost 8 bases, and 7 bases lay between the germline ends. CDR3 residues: CASSQEVGGELFF. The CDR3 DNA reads TGTGCCAGCAGCCAAGAGGTTGGGGGGGAGCTGTTTTTT.

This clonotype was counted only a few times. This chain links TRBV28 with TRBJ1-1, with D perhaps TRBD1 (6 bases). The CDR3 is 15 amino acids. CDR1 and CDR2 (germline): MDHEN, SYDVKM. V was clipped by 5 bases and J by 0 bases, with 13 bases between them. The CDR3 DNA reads TGTGCCAGCAGTCCGATACAGGGACTGAACACTGAAGCTTTCTTT. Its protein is CASSPIQGLNTEAFF.

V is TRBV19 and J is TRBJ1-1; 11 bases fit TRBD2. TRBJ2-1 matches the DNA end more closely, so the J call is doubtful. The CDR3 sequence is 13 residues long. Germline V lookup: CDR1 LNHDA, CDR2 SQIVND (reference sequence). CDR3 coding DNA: TGTGCCAGTAGTATGACTAGCGGGGATGAGCAGTTCTTC. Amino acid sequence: CASSMTSGDEQFF.

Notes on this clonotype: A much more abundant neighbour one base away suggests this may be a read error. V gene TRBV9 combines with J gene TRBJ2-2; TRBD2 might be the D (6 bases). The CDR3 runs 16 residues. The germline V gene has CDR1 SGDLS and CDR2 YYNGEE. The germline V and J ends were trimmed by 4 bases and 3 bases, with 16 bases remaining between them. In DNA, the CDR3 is TGTGCCAGCAGCCCCACCGGGACTGCTTACACCGGGGAGCTGTTTTTT. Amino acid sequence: CASSPTGTAYTGELFF.